The entry that follows covers one TCR beta chain sequence. Its antigen remains unknown. This CDR3 comprises 14 residues. Germline-derived CDR1 and CDR2 are MDHEN and SYDVKM. The V segment lost 2 bases and the J segment 10 bases; nucleotides outside the gene matches: 8. The sample originates from a study of OX40 agonist ivuxolimab in advanced cancers. About the study: Across the patients, intravenous ivuxolimab was delivered every 2 weeks at 0.01 to 10 mg/kg. Whole-study findings and limits: Among the nonresponders, some also had low normalized T-cell clonal expansion. Clones of CD4+ and CD8+ blood T cells grew by week 6 at doses of 0.1 to 3.0 mg/kg. Fewer expanded clones were found on average in CD4+ than in CD8+ T cells.

Only in-frame clones appear in the TCRdb table, and some are missing; sequencing was by immunoSEQ multiplex PCR. The table records tens of thousands of clones, roughly nine tenths of them present only once. The chain has TRBV28 and TRBJ1-1, with 9 bases lining up with TRBD1. The receptor was derived from an adult with an advanced solid tumor such as melanoma, head and neck, liver or kidney cancer. The specimen comprised CD4+ or CD8+ T cells sorted from blood, sampled in a trial of the OX40 agonist ivuxolimab. Here the CDR3 reads CASSLPGQGRGAFF. The CDR3 DNA reads TGTGCCAGCAGTTTACCGGGACAGGGACGTGGAGCTTTCTTT.